This TCR beta chain was retrieved from a study of blood T cells in healthy people across ages. A J-beta primer mix and a sample-barcoded 5' primer were used in a second PCR of about 7 to 12 cycles. TCRdb fed the 5' RACE reads into MiXCR, producing one record per CDR3 protein. The table has over 600,000 distinct CDR3 sequences, 56% seen once. In its sample, this clonotype was seen once. Total RNA extraction produced at least 5.5 micrograms (per sample) for the study. Sequenced input: blood. The TCR originated in a man in his forties in good health.

CDR3 loop: CASSGRGATNYGYTF. The CDR3 region has the DNA TGCGCCAGCAGCGGGAGGGGCGCCACTAACTATGGCTACACCTTC. The chain is built from TRBV4-1 and TRBJ1-2, with D maybe TRBD1 (5 bases). The CDR3 extends over 15 amino acids. V lost 5 bases and J 0 bases, leaving 13 bases between the germline ends. CDR1 and CDR2 (germline): MGHRA, YSYEKL.